The 15 T cell receptor beta chains below were found in one sample sequenced in a study of blood T cell repertoires in COVID-19. Method: immunoSEQ multiplex PCR; TCRdb's copy keeps in-frame clones and lacks some. The sample has fewer than 350,000 clones, around 85% seen once. Material for sequencing was peripheral blood. The receptors here all came from a woman in her twenties or thirties with COVID-19, enrolled during active disease.

This chain joins TRBV11-2 and TRBJ2-1; D uncertain. V lost 0 bases and J lost 8, with 8 bases in between. The CDR3 consists of 13 residues. Looked up from germline, CDR1 is SGHAT and CDR2 is FQNNGV. The CDR3 is CASSLDRLDEQFF. In nucleotides, the CDR3 is TGTGCCAGCAGCTTAGATCGGTTGGATGAGCAGTTCTTC.

The chain has TRBV3-1 (or the pseudogene TRBV3-2) and TRBJ2-7, with 7 bases fitting TRBD1. Germline CDR1 reads LGHDT; CDR2 reads YNNKEL (reference sequence). The CDR3 is 15 residues long. V was clipped by 7 bases and J by 0 bases; unmatched bases: 9. The CDR3 sequence is CASTKGDSSSYEQYF. CDR3 sequence (DNA): TGTGCCAGCACCAAGGGGGACAGCAGCTCCTACGAGCAGTACTTC.

The J gene is TRBJ1-1, the V gene TRBV28, with TRBD1 as a possible D gene (6 bases). The CDR3 is 15 residues long. V lost 5 bases and J lost 0, with 13 bases in between. Germline CDR1 and CDR2: MDHEN and SYDVKM. The CDR3 nucleotides read TGTGCCAGCAGTCCAGCAGGGGTTATGAACACTGAAGCTTTCTTT. This translates into CASSPAGVMNTEAFF.

The chain couples TRBV19 to TRBJ1-2; a weak D match, TRBD1 (5 bases). V lost 7 bases and J 4 bases, leaving 16 bases between the germline ends. This CDR3 has 14 amino acids. The germline V gene has CDR1 LNHDA and CDR2 SQIVND (reference sequence). The CDR3 region has the DNA TGTGCCAGTACCATGGGGCGCAGTTTCTATGGCTACACCTTC. It specifies CASTMGRSFYGYTF.

The V gene is TRBV11-2, the J gene TRBJ2-3; D might be TRBD1 (6 bases). Trimming left V 3 bases short and J 5 bases short, with 15 bases between. From germline, CDR1 is SGHAT and CDR2 FQNNGV. The CDR3 is made up of 15 amino acids. The CDR3 bases are TGTGCCAGCAGCTTTTCAGGGGAAGTTGGAGATACGCAGTATTTT. Protein: CASSFSGEVGDTQYF.

The chain uses TRBV7-2 and TRBJ1-1; D not resolved. This CDR3 spans 13 amino acids. Germline CDR1 and CDR2: SGHTA and FQGNSA. Trimming cost V 6 bases and J 5 bases, with 13 bases left between them. In DNA, the CDR3 is TGTGCCAGCAGTCGATCCGTCGAGACTGAAGCTTTCTTT. Translated, it gives CASSRSVETEAFF.

This chain joins TRBV4-1 and TRBJ2-5; tentative D call: TRBD2 (7 bases). Germline V gives CDR1 MGHRA, CDR2 YSYEKL. V lost 1 base and J 2 bases, leaving 14 bases between the germline ends. The CDR3 has 16 residues. CDR3 in amino acids: CASSQVFGGLQETQYF. CDR3 nucleotide sequence: TGCGCCAGCAGCCAAGTCTTCGGGGGGCTTCAAGAGACCCAGTACTTC.

V and J are TRBV9 and TRBJ2-5, with a possible D match to TRBD1 (7 bases). V was clipped by 0 bases and J by 5 bases, with 14 bases between them. This CDR3 contains 15 residues. CDR1 and CDR2 (germline): SGDLS, YYNGEE. CDR3 sequence reads: CASSVAKGAGETQYF. The CDR3 nucleotides read TGTGCCAGCAGCGTAGCGAAGGGGGCGGGGGAGACCCAGTACTTC.

The gene calls are TRBV15 and TRBJ1-4; D gene unclear. Germline V gene lookup returns CDR1 LNHNV and CDR2 YYDKDF (reference sequence). Deletions cut 0 bases from V and 4 bases from J, with 9 bases between. This CDR3 contains 15 residues. This chain's CDR3 is CATSRDPGINEKLFF. CDR3 coding DNA: TGTGCCACCAGCAGAGATCCGGGGATTAATGAAAAACTGTTTTTT. The entire variable domain, with the rest obtained from reference TRBV15 and TRBJ1-4, is as follows: DAMVIQNPRYQVTQFGKPVTLSCSQTLNHNVMYWYQQKSSQAPKLLFHYYDKDFNNEADTPDNFQSRRPNTSFCFLDIRSPGLGDTAMYLCATSRDPGINEKLFFGSGTQLSVL.

The DNA for the CDR3 is TGTGCCAGCAGCGCGATAGCGGGGGAGGCTGAGCAGTTCTTC. As protein: CASSAIAGEAEQFF. The chain links TRBV5-6 to TRBJ2-1; TRBD2 aligns across 9 bases. From germline, CDR1 is SGHDT and CDR2 YYEEEE. J was trimmed by 9 bases and V by 4 bases; bases with no gene match: 8. The CDR3 runs 14 residues.

This sequence joins TRBV11-2 and TRBJ1-2, with no clear D. The CDR3 has 14 residues. Trimming took off 1 base at V and 2 bases at J, with 8 bases between the two ends. Germline-derived CDR1 and CDR2 are SGHAT and FQNNGV. The CDR3 protein is CASSLGRENYGYTF. CDR3 coding DNA: TGTGCCAGCAGCTTAGGCCGGGAGAACTATGGCTACACCTTC.

This chain connects TRBV13 to TRBJ2-2; 9 bases line up with TRBD1. Germline trimming cut 4 bases from V and 0 bases from J; bases unmatched to any gene: 12. This CDR3 comprises 19 residues. Germline V gene sequence: CDR1 PRHDT, CDR2 FYEKMQ (reference sequence). The CDR3, as DNA: TGTGCCAGCAGCTCGACCCCGGGACAGGGTTTCGCGAACACCGGGGAGCTGTTTTTT. Translating gives CASSSTPGQGFANTGELFF.

The chain couples TRBV4-2 to TRBJ2-5; the D gene is possibly TRBD2 (5 bases). The CDR3 length is 18 residues. Germline V gene data show CDR1 as LGHNA and CDR2 as YNFKEQ. The V end lost 0 bases, the J end lost 4 bases, and 21 bases lay between the germline ends. The CDR3 reads CASSQELAGRPWRETQYF. The CDR3 nucleotides read TGTGCCAGCAGCCAAGAGCTAGCTGGACGGCCCTGGCGAGAGACCCAGTACTTC.

In DNA, the CDR3 is TGTGCCAGCAGGTTTCAAAATCAGCCCCAGCATTTT. The encoded protein is CASRFQNQPQHF. The rearrangement links TRBV27 to TRBJ1-5; the D is unclear. The CDR3 sequence is 12 residues long. Trimming left V 6 bases short and J 4 bases short, with 7 bases between. Germline values: CDR1 MNHEY, CDR2 SMNVEV (reference sequence).

The V and J genes are TRBV28 and TRBJ1-2; possibly TRBD1 for D (6 bases). Germline lookup yields CDR1 MDHEN and CDR2 SYDVKM. V gave up 5 bases and J gave up 4 bases, with 17 bases separating them. CDR3 size: 15 residues. The CDR3 DNA reads as TGTGCCAGCAGTACGCGGGCGACAGGAGGCTATGGCTACACCTTC. Its protein is CASSTRATGGYGYTF.